The 19 T cell receptor beta chains presented below share a single source sample, sequenced in a study of CD8+ T cells in alopecia areata. The authors extracted RNA and reverse transcribed it into cDNA as the sequencing template. Assay: immunoSEQ multiplex PCR; the TCRdb copy retains only in-frame clones and omits some. The data show around 130,000 clones, roughly 61% seen once. Sequenced here: CD4+ T cells sorted from blood, sampled at week 0. Receptor source: a human donor with alopecia areata.

The chain employs TRBV30 and TRBJ2-7, with 8 bases matching TRBD2. V lost 6 bases to trimming and J lost 7 bases; unmatched junction nucleotides: 17. There are 15 residues in the CDR3. CDR1 and CDR2 from the germline V gene are GTSNPN and SVGIG (reference sequence). The CDR3 sequence is CACTKGGSGMGEQYF. CDR3 DNA sequence: TGTGCCTGCACCAAGGGGGGTAGCGGGATGGGAGAGCAGTACTTC.

This clone showed up just a few times. The CDR3 reads CASSFAGGNEQFF. CDR3 sequence (DNA): TGTGCCAGCAGTTTCGCAGGGGGCAATGAGCAGTTCTTC. This chain joins TRBV27 and TRBJ2-1, with 7 bases fitting TRBD1. This CDR3 comprises 13 residues. Germline lookup yields CDR1 MNHEY and CDR2 SMNVEV (reference sequence). Trimming took 3 bases from V and 6 from J; bases not matched to a gene: 2.

The rearrangement uses TRBV25-1 and TRBJ2-3; unclear D gene. This CDR3 has 16 residues. CDR1 is MGHDK, CDR2 SYGVNS, per germline. V was cut by 2 bases and J by 1 base, with 13 bases left in between. The CDR3 region is CASSEVYKTGTDTQYF. The CDR3 DNA reads as TGTGCCAGCAGTGAAGTCTATAAGACTGGCACAGATACGCAGTATTTT. Based on the CDR3 plus reference TRBV25-1 and TRBJ2-3, the full variable domain is EADIYQTPRYLVIGTGKKITLECSQTMGHDKMYWYQQDPGMELHLIHYSYGVNSTEKGDLSSESTVSRIRTEHFPLTLESARPSHTSQYLCASSEVYKTGTDTQYFGPGTRLTVL.

The V and J genes are TRBV7-8 and TRBJ1-6, with D possibly TRBD1 on 5 matching bases. CDR3 length: 18 residues. Trimming left V 1 base short and J 5 bases short, with 18 bases between. Germline V lookup: CDR1 SGHVS, CDR2 FQNEAQ. The CDR3 is CASSLVISGPLNNSPLHF. CDR3 in DNA: TGTGCCAGCAGCTTAGTTATCTCAGGGCCCCTAAATAATTCACCCCTCCACTTT. Drawing the rest from reference TRBV7-8 and TRBJ1-6, the complete variable domain is GAGVSQSPRYKVAKRGQDVALRCDPISGHVSLFWYQQALGQGPEFLTYFQNEAQLDKSGLPSDRFFAERPEGSVSTLKIQRTQQEDSAVYLCASSLVISGPLNNSPLHFGNGTRLTVT.

This clone was counted only a few times. J is TRBJ2-5 and V is TRBV30; no definite D call. Looked up from germline, CDR1 is GTSNPN and CDR2 is SVGIG (reference sequence). The CDR3 is 11 amino acids. The germline V and J ends were trimmed by 5 bases and 1 base, with 5 bases remaining between them. The CDR3 bases are TGTGCCTGGGGCGGCCAAGAGACCCAGTACTTC. Translated: CAWGGQETQYF.

The chain joins TRBV5-1 to TRBJ2-7; TRBD1 aligns across 9 bases. The CDR3 extends over 16 amino acids. Germline lookup yields CDR1 SGHRS and CDR2 YFSETQ. V shed 4 bases and J 0 bases; nucleotides not matched to a gene: 8. The CDR3 DNA sequence: TGCGCCAGCAGCAGGTCAGGGACAGGGAGCTCCTACGAGCAGTACTTC. Protein sequence: CASSRSGTGSSYEQYF. Full variable domain (outside the CDR3, taken from reference TRBV5-1 and TRBJ2-7): KAGVTQTPRYLIKTRGQQVTLSCSPISGHRSVSWYQQTPGQGLQFLFEYFSETQRNKGNFPGRFSGRQFSNSRSEMNVSTLELGDSALYLCASSRSGTGSSYEQYFGPGTRLTVT.

This sequence joins TRBV7-2 and TRBJ1-2, with D tentatively TRBD1 (6 bases). This CDR3 contains 13 residues. CDR1 and CDR2 from the germline V gene are SGHTA and FQGNSA. V lost 3 bases to trimming and J lost 8 bases, with 13 bases between them. For the CDR3, the DNA is TGTGCCAGCAGCTTTCGCAGGGGTGGAGGCTACACCTTC. This codes for CASSFRRGGGYTF.

The chain joins TRBV30 to TRBJ1-2, with unresolved D. Germline assignment: CDR1 GTSNPN and CDR2 SVGIG (reference sequence). Trimming took off 0 bases at V and 8 bases at J, with 10 bases between the two ends. This CDR3 is built from 12 residues. The chain's CDR3 is CAWSVRNMGYTF. The CDR3 coding sequence is TGTGCCTGGAGTGTACGGAACATGGGCTACACCTTC.

The chain is built from TRBV4-1 and TRBJ2-3; D may be TRBD2 (5 bases). The ends were cut back, 4 bases at V and 2 bases at J, with 16 bases in the middle. The germline V gene has CDR1 MGHRA and CDR2 YSYEKL. CDR3 length: 16 amino acids. Here the CDR3 DNA reads TGCGCCAGCAGCCCTCGGGGTAGCGCGGACACAGATACGCAGTATTTT. It codes for CASSPRGSADTDTQYF.

The rearrangement joins TRBV6-5 to TRBJ2-7, with D possibly being TRBD1 or TRBD2 (5 bases each). The CDR3 sequence is 15 residues long. Germline V gene lookup returns CDR1 MNHEY and CDR2 SVGAGI. V was clipped by 6 bases and J by 0 bases, with 15 bases between them. The CDR3 sequence: CASSHRDVVSYEQYF. DNA of the CDR3: TGTGCCAGCAGCCACCGGGACGTAGTCTCCTACGAGCAGTACTTC.

CDR3 protein: CASNQDRGPIEQYF. In nucleotides, the CDR3 is TGTGCCAGCAACCAGGACAGGGGTCCAATCGAGCAGTACTTC. The chain couples TRBV2 to TRBJ2-5, with 9 bases matching TRBD1. The J call may be in error: the DNA end matches TRBJ2-7 better. Germline-derived CDR1 and CDR2 are SNHLY and FYNNEI. CDR3 length: 14 amino acids.

This rearrangement joins TRBV6-6 to TRBJ1-6, with 7 bases matching TRBD1. CDR1 and CDR2 (germline): MNHNY, SVGAGI (reference sequence). The CDR3 spans 14 residues. Trimming at V came to 2 bases and at J to 6 bases, leaving 1 base not matched to a gene. The CDR3 loop reads CASSYAGGNSPLHF. The CDR3 DNA follows: TGTGCCAGCAGTTACGCAGGGGGTAATTCACCCCTCCACTTT.

The genes are TRBV30 and TRBJ2-7; D is uncertain. Between the trimmed V and J ends, which lost 0 bases and 0 bases, there was a span of 12 bases. This CDR3 is 15 amino acids long. Germline CDR1 is GTSNPN and CDR2 is SVGIG (reference sequence). The CDR3 loop reads CAWSVFGTVSYEQYF. DNA of the CDR3: TGTGCCTGGAGTGTTTTCGGAACGGTCTCCTACGAGCAGTACTTC.

This clone was picked up a small number of times. Because the CDR3's place on the DNA is in doubt, the DNA is left out and the CDR3 is given as listed by TCRdb. The rearrangement joins TRBV7-9 to TRBJ2-1; TRBD1, the table's D call, lacks a check against the DNA. Germline V CDR1 and CDR2: SEHNR, FQNEAQ (reference sequence). The CDR3 length is 14 residues, termini included. The CDR3 here is CASSGWVAGGALFF.

The V and J genes are TRBV6-5 and TRBJ1-2; a weak D match, TRBD1 (6 bases). The CDR3 loop spans 14 amino acids. Germline V gives CDR1 MNHEY, CDR2 SVGAGI. Trimming took off 6 bases at V and 1 base at J, with 12 bases between the two ends. The CDR3 DNA is TGTGCCAGCAGACAGGGCGTTCGTAACTATGGCTACACCTTC. Amino acids: CASRQGVRNYGYTF.

This clone was recorded only once. The chain uses TRBV13 and TRBJ2-4, with 7 bases fitting TRBD2. This CDR3 has 19 amino acids. Per the germline V gene, CDR1 is PRHDT and CDR2 is FYEKMQ (reference sequence). The V gene end was trimmed by 4 bases and the J gene end by 6 bases; junction bases not matched to a gene: 21. The CDR3 here is CASSSSPRLAVEVRNIQYF. CDR3 nucleotide sequence: TGTGCCAGCAGCTCCTCCCCGCGGCTAGCGGTAGAAGTAAGAAACATTCAGTACTTC.

The chain joins TRBV18 to TRBJ1-1, with 7 bases lining up with TRBD1. Germline assignment: CDR1 KGHSH and CDR2 LQKENI. CDR3 length: 16 amino acids. The ends lost 3 bases at V and 7 bases at J; junction bases unmatched: 14. CDR3 sequence: CASSPARQGYFNEAFF. CDR3 nucleotide sequence: TGTGCCAGCTCACCGGCCCGACAGGGTTACTTTAATGAAGCTTTCTTT.

The sample holds a few counts of this clone. This chain links TRBV7-3 with TRBJ2-5; a weak D match, TRBD1 (5 bases). This CDR3 contains 14 residues. V was trimmed by 2 bases and J by 3 bases, leaving 10 bases between them. Per germline, CDR1 SGHTA and CDR2 FQGTGA. CDR3 region: CASSLQGAEETQYF. For the CDR3, the DNA is TGTGCCAGCAGCTTACAAGGGGCTGAAGAGACCCAGTACTTC.

This chain joins TRBV5-6 and TRBJ1-4; no clear D gene. This CDR3 comprises 15 residues. V gave up 1 base and J gave up 0 bases, with 7 bases separating them. CDR1 SGHDT and CDR2 YYEEEE come from the germline V gene. The CDR3 sequence: CASSLPAATNEKLFF. The CDR3 DNA sequence: TGTGCCAGCAGCTTGCCGGCAGCAACTAATGAAAAACTGTTTTTT.